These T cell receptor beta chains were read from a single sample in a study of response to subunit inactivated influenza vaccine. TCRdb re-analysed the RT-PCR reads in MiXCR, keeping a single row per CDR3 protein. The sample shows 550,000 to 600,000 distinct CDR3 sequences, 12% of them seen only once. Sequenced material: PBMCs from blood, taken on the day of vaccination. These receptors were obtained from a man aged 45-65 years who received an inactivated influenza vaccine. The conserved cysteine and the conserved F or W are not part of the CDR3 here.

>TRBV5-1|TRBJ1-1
ASSLSDRVLNTEAF
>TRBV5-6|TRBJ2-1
ASSPRDSTPGGTSEQF
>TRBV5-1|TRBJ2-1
ASSLTSGTGNEQF
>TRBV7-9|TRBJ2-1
ASSSGAGYRGGSEQF
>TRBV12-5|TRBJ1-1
ASGSGQGAEFEAF
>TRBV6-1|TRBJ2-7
ASIWDPSSYEQY
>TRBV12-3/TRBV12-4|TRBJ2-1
ASSSGLAMGNEQF
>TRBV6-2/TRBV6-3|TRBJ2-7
ASSLRGRLAGDESEQY
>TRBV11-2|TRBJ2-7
ASRTGTGFVEQY
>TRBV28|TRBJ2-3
ASSEGREVGTDTQY
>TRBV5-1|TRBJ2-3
ASSRTSVFTDTQY
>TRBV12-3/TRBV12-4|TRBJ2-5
ASNLAGQETQY
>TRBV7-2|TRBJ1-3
ASSLVFGTAGNTIY
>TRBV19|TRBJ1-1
ASSNQGDTEAF
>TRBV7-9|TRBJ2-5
ASSPRSGAVTQY
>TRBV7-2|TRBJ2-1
ASSWDAAYNEQF
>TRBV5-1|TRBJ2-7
ASSLLAGENYEQY
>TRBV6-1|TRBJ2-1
ASRWTGSNEQF
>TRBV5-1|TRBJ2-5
ASSPFPQYDKTLQETQY
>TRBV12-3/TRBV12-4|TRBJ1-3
ASSLLGNTIY
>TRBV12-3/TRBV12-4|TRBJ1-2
ASSPGTLSYGYT
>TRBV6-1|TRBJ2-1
ASRDRVGEQF
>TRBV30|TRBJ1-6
AHMRGGYNSPLH
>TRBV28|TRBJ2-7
ASSLISGHEQY
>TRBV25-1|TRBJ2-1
ASSEWLAGGEQF
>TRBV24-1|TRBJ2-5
ATSDLSETQY
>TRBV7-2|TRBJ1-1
ASSLTPGQGVQAF